Listed here is a single T cell receptor (beta chain). Per the germline V gene, CDR1 is LNHDA and CDR2 is SQIVND (reference sequence). Trimming cost V 5 bases and J 0 bases, with 9 bases left between them. This CDR3 contains 14 residues. This record comes from a study of cytomegalovirus exposure and HLA in healthy donors. Turning to the study itself: The 100 million to 120 million unique TCR beta sequences, from about 180 million T cells, were found by an earlier analysis. Genetic ancestry analysis placed approximately 80% of the 400 or so donors that were genotyped in the Caucasian-associated cluster.

Amplification used 60 Vbeta primers and 13 Jbeta primers. Data came from immunoSEQ multiplex PCR; TCRdb stores just in-frame clones and leaves some out. The sample has approximately 190,000 clones, around 86% seen once. The gene calls are TRBV19 and TRBJ2-3; TRBD2 is a possible D gene (6 bases). The TCR originated in a middle-aged man in good health and CMV-seropositive. Sequencing input: PBMCs. The CDR3 DNA reads TGTGCCAGTAGTGGGACTTTTAGCACAGATACGCAGTATTTT. This encodes CASSGTFSTDTQYF.